This T cell receptor (beta chain) was identified in a study of blood T cells in healthy people across ages. Study outcomes and limitations: Researchers judged that diversity estimates from one million T cells fell short of true values. It was the long-lived donors that had more naive CD4+ cells and higher diversity than aged donors.

Trimming shortened V by 7 bases and J by 1 base, and 16 bases separated the two germline ends. The CDR3 is 15 residues long. Donor samples were obtained from healthy Caucasian individuals from Russia, aged roughly 6 to 90. Total RNA, at least 5.5 micrograms per sample, came from PBMCs. This clonotype was found a few times. No antigen is known for it. Combining a sample-barcoded 5' primer with a J-beta primer mix, a second PCR ran for about 7 to 12 cycles. TCRdb re-called the 5' RACE reads through MiXCR, storing one row per CDR3 protein. Among about 1.1 million distinct CDR3 sequences listed, 35% to 40% were seen once.

The chain uses TRBV12-3 or TRBV12-4 and TRBJ1-2, with D possibly TRBD1 on 5 matching bases. The TCR sequence derives from a man aged 18-30 years in good health. Material for sequencing was blood. The CDR3 loop is CASILGGAVNYGYTF. Here the CDR3 DNA reads TGTGCCAGCATCCTCGGTGGGGCAGTTAACTATGGCTACACCTTC.